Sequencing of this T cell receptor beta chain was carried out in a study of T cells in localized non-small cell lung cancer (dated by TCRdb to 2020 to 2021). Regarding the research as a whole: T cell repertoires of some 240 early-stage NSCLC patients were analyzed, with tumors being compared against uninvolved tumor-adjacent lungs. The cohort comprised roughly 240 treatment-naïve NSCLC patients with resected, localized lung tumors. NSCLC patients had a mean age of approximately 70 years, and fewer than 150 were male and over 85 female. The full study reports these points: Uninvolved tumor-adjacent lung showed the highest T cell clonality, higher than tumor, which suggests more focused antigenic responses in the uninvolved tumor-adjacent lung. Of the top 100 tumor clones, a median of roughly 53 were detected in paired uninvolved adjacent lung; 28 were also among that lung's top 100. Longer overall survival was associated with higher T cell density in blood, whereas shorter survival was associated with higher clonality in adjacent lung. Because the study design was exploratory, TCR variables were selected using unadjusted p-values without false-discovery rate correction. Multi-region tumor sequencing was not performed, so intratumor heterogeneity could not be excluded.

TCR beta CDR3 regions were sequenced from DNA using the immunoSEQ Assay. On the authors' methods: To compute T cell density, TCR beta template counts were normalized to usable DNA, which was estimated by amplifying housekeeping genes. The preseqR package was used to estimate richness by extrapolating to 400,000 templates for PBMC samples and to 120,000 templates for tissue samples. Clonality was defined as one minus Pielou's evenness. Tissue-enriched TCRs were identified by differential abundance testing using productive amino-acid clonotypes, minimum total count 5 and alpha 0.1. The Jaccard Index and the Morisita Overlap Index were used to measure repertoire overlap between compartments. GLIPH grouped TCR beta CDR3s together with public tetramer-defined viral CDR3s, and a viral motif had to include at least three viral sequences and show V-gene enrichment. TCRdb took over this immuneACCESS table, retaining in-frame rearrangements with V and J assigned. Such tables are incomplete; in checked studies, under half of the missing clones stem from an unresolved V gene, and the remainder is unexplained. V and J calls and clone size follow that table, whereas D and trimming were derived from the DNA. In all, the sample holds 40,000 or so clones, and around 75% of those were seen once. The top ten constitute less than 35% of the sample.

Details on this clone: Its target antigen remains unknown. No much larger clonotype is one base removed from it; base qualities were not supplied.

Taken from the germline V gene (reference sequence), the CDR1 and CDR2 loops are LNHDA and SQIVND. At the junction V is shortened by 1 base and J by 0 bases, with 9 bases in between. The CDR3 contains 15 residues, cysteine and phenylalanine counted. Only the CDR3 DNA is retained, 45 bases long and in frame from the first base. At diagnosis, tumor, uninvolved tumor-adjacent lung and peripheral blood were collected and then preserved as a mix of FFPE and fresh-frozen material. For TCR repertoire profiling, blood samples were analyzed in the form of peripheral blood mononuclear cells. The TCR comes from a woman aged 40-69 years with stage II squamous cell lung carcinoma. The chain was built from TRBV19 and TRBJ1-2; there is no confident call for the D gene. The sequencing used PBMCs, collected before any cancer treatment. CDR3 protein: CASSIGTVANYGYTF. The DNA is TGTGCCAGTAGTATAGGGACCGTCGCTAACTATGGCTACACCTTC.